The 17 T cell receptor beta chains below come from one sample, sequenced in a study of blood T cells in healthy people across ages. A sample-barcoded 5' primer and a J-beta primer mix were used in a second PCR of roughly 7 to 11 cycles. TCRdb itself ran the 5' RACE reads through MiXCR, one entry per CDR3 protein. The sample yields 2 million or so distinct CDR3 sequences, 49% seen once. The sample taken for sequencing was blood. All receptors come from a middle-aged woman in good health.

This clonotype was seen only a few times. The chain is built from TRBV7-9 and TRBJ2-1; D is possibly TRBD1 (5 bases). Germline values: CDR1 SEHNR, CDR2 FQNEAQ (reference sequence). Trimming pared 5 bases from V and 4 bases from J, leaving 12 bases between. The CDR3 is made up of 14 amino acids. The CDR3 DNA reads TGTGCCAGCAGCCCTGACAGAATTTACAATGAGCAGTTCTTC. Amino acid sequence: CASSPDRIYNEQFF. The complete variable domain, with remaining parts taken from reference TRBV7-9 and TRBJ2-1, reads DTGVSQNPRHKITKRGQNVTFRCDPISEHNRLYWYRQTLGQGPEFLTYFQNEAQLEKSRLLSDRFSAERPKGSFSTLEIQRTEQGDSAMYLCASSPDRIYNEQFFGPGTRLTVL.

This chain connects TRBV15 to TRBJ2-5; 11 bases are a match to TRBD2. The ends lost 0 bases at V and 5 bases at J; junction bases unmatched: 5. There are 16 residues in the CDR3. Germline V gene lookup returns CDR1 LNHNV and CDR2 YYDKDF (reference sequence). The CDR3 loop reads CATSRELAGVSETQYF. As DNA, the CDR3 is TGTGCCACCAGCAGAGAACTAGCGGGGGTGTCTGAGACCCAGTACTTC.

On this clonotype: One base away lies a much larger clone, so this may be a sequencing read error. V and J are TRBV11-2 and TRBJ1-2, with 9 bases lining up with TRBD1. This CDR3 is built from 16 residues. Germline assignment: CDR1 SGHAT and CDR2 FQNNGV. The CDR3 coding sequence is TGTGCCAGCAGCCAGGACAGGGGAAACAAGGTCTATGGCTGCACCTTC. Residues: CASSQDRGNKVYGCTF.

This clonotype was counted a single time. The chain links TRBV3-1 to TRBJ2-5; 9 nucleotides line up with TRBD2. V lost 0 bases and J lost 6; bases outside the gene matches: 14. CDR1 and CDR2 (germline): LGHDT, YNNKEL (reference sequence). The CDR3 is 18 residues long. This CDR3 is CASSQDLSGGGAIKTQYF. The CDR3 DNA reads TGTGCCAGCAGCCAAGATTTATCGGGCGGGGGGGCCATAAAGACCCAGTACTTC.

The rearrangement joins TRBV27 to TRBJ1-5, with TRBD1 as a possible D gene (6 bases). V was clipped by 3 bases and J by 6 bases, with 15 bases between them. This CDR3 contains 15 residues. Per germline, CDR1 MNHEY and CDR2 SMNVEV (reference sequence). This chain's CDR3 is CASSLRSGAGQPQHF. DNA for the CDR3: TGTGCCAGCAGTTTGCGGTCAGGGGCTGGTCAGCCCCAGCATTTT.

This clonotype occurred once. The chain joins TRBV20-1 to TRBJ1-6; weak D call: TRBD1 (6 bases). This CDR3 is built from 14 residues. Germline V lookup: CDR1 DFQATT, CDR2 SNEGSKA (reference sequence). V was shortened by 1 base and J by 5 bases, with 9 bases between the two germline ends. In DNA form, the CDR3 reads TGCAGTGCTAGAGGGACAGTAAATAATTCACCCCTCCACTTT. Translated: CSARGTVNNSPLHF.

This clonotype was observed a few times. The chain carries TRBV20-1 and TRBJ2-7; D gene uncertain. There are 10 residues in the CDR3. Trimming took off 7 bases at V and 3 bases at J, with 7 bases between the two ends. Germline V lookup: CDR1 DFQATT, CDR2 SNEGSKA (reference sequence). This CDR3 is CSGWGYEQYF. CDR3 nucleotides: TGCAGTGGTTGGGGCTACGAGCAGTACTTC.

As to this clonotype: Germline and junction disagree at one end, which may indicate a read error. This rearrangement joins TRBV5-5 to TRBJ2-6; D is unclear. The CDR3 has 15 amino acids. Looked up from germline, CDR1 is SGHKS and CDR2 is YYEKEE (reference sequence). This CDR3 reads CASTAPLPGVNVLTF. CDR3 nucleotide sequence: TGTGCCAGCACCGCCCCTCTCCCTGGGGTCAACGTCCTGACTTTC.

The chain uses TRBV5-5 and TRBJ2-5; 8 bases line up with TRBD1. V lost 4 bases to trimming and J lost 2 bases; unmatched junction nucleotides: 7. The CDR3 consists of 15 residues. Germline CDR1 SGHKS, CDR2 YYEKEE (reference sequence). CDR3 loop: CASSPTGVIQETQYF. CDR3 DNA sequence: TGTGCCAGCAGCCCGACAGGGGTTATACAAGAGACCCAGTACTTC.

This CDR3 reads CASSASGSAYNEQFF. CDR3 DNA: TGTGCCAGCAGCGCAAGCGGATCAGCCTACAATGAGCAGTTCTTC. V and J are TRBV12-3 or TRBV12-4 and TRBJ2-1, with D maybe TRBD2 (5 bases). This CDR3 is 15 amino acids long. V was cut by 6 bases and J by 2 bases, with 14 bases left in between.

This clonotype was counted a few times. CDR3 amino acids: CSARDLRSVAGALETQYF. The CDR3 DNA reads as TGCAGTGCTAGAGATCTCCGGTCGGTAGCGGGAGCCCTAGAGACCCAGTACTTC. The gene calls are TRBV20-1 and TRBJ2-5; 9 nucleotides agree with TRBD2. This CDR3 region has 18 residues. Germline assignment: CDR1 DFQATT and CDR2 SNEGSKA (reference sequence). With V trimmed by 0 bases and J by 4 bases, 15 bases remained unmatched.

The chain joins TRBV27 to TRBJ1-2; 7 bases map to TRBD1. The V gene end was trimmed by 6 bases and the J gene end by 0 bases; junction bases not matched to a gene: 10. CDR3 length: 16 amino acids. The germline CDR1 and CDR2 sequences are MNHEY and SMNVEV (reference sequence). CDR3 sequence: CASRIDTGTANYGYTF. The CDR3 DNA sequence: TGTGCCAGCAGGATAGACACCGGGACAGCTAACTATGGCTACACCTTC.

This clonotype was picked up a small number of times. The chain is built from TRBV7-2 and TRBJ2-3; no reliable D call. The V end lost 5 bases, the J end lost 0 bases, and 15 bases lay between the germline ends. Germline V gives CDR1 SGHTA, CDR2 FQGNSA. CDR3 length: 16 residues. The CDR3 DNA reads TGTGCCAGCAGCACGAAGGACGGATATAGCACAGATACGCAGTATTTT. It encodes CASSTKDGYSTDTQYF.

This chain uses TRBV13 with TRBJ2-4; 8 bases fit TRBD2. The end of the DNA is better explained by TRBJ2-7, so the J call may be wrong. Per the germline V gene, CDR1 is PRHDT and CDR2 is FYEKMQ (reference sequence). CDR3 length: 14 amino acids. This CDR3 is CASSAGLDFAEQYF. The CDR3 nucleotides read TGTGCCAGCAGCGCGGGACTAGACTTTGCCGAGCAGTACTTC.

The chain is built from TRBV5-6 and TRBJ2-5; 7 positions match TRBD2. The germline V gene encodes CDR1 SGHDT and CDR2 YYEEEE. CDR3 length equals 16 residues. V lost 2 bases to trimming and J lost 7 bases; unmatched junction nucleotides: 14. The CDR3 DNA follows: TGTGCCAGCAGCTTAAAGGACCGAGGCGGGGGAAGGACCCAGTACTTC. Amino acid sequence: CASSLKDRGGGRTQYF.

J is TRBJ2-3 and V is TRBV13, with 11 positions matching TRBD2. After removal of 0 bases from V and 2 bases from J, the junction contained 13 bases not matched to a gene. The length of the CDR3 is 20 residues. CDR1 and CDR2 from the germline V gene are PRHDT and FYEKMQ (reference sequence). In DNA form, the CDR3 reads TGTGCCAGCAGCTTAGGCCGCTGGATACTAGCGGGGGCCATCACAGATACGCAGTATTTT. Amino acids: CASSLGRWILAGAITDTQYF.

The V call is TRBV7-9, the J call TRBJ2-3, with 7 bases that match TRBD2. Per the germline V gene, CDR1 is SEHNR and CDR2 is FQNEAQ (reference sequence). The CDR3 runs to 13 residues. CDR3 residues: CAGAGVRTDTQYF. DNA of the CDR3: TGTGCAGGGGCGGGGGTACGCACAGATACGCAGTATTTT.